One and the same sample provided the 16 T cell receptor beta chains below, sequenced in a study of CD8 T cells in ankylosing spondylitis. From the 5' RACE reads, TCRdb called clonotypes with MiXCR, one entry per CDR3 protein. The sample records approximately 210,000 distinct CDR3 sequences, around 13% being singletons. Sequencing was done on a sample of blood, either unsorted or a sorted T cell fraction (not recorded which). The receptors here all came from a male donor with ankylosing spondylitis or in good health (not recorded which).

CDR3 residues: CASSYQGPSYEQYF. The CDR3 region has the DNA TGTGCCAGCAGTTACCAGGGGCCGTCCTACGAGCAGTACTTC. V is TRBV6-5 and J is TRBJ2-7, with TRBD1 as a possible D gene (6 bases). The V end lost 2 bases, the J end lost 1 base, and 9 bases lay between the germline ends. The CDR3 covers 14 residues. Per the germline V gene, CDR1 is MNHEY and CDR2 is SVGAGI.

The rearrangement joins TRBV5-1 to TRBJ2-7; TRBD1 is a possible D gene (5 bases). The CDR3 is made up of 15 amino acids. The V end was cut by 4 bases, the J end by 2 bases, with 16 bases between. The V gene's germline CDR1 is SGHRS and CDR2 YFSETQ. CDR3 DNA sequence: TGCGCCAGCAGCCCGGACATCCCAGGCCCCTACGAGCAGTACTTC. Translated, it gives CASSPDIPGPYEQYF.

The chain is built from TRBV4-1 and TRBJ1-5; D not certain. V shed 3 bases and J shed 0 bases, with 9 bases lying between them. Germline-derived CDR1 and CDR2 are MGHRA and YSYEKL. CDR3 size: 15 residues. As DNA, the CDR3 is TGCGCCAGCAGCCAGGCGGCCTATAGCAATCAGCCCCAGCATTTT. Translating it yields CASSQAAYSNQPQHF.

In its sample, this clonotype was seen a few times. The J gene is TRBJ1-3, the V gene TRBV25-1; D is unclear. V was trimmed by 10 bases and J by 0 bases, leaving 10 bases between them. This CDR3 spans 13 amino acids. The germline V gene has CDR1 MGHDK and CDR2 SYGVNS. The CDR3 protein is CATTDVSGNTIYF. The CDR3 region has the DNA TGTGCCACTACAGATGTCTCTGGAAACACCATATATTTT.

This chain uses TRBV27 with TRBJ2-7; 7 bases align to TRBD2. CDR3 size: 14 residues. The germline V gene encodes CDR1 MNHEY and CDR2 SMNVEV (reference sequence). The trim removed 5 bases at V and 8 bases at J, leaving 12 bases unmatched. The CDR3 sequence: CASSPGRGPLKQYF. CDR3 DNA: TGTGCCAGCAGTCCGGGGAGGGGCCCGTTGAAGCAGTACTTC.

The rearrangement joins TRBV27 to TRBJ2-7; 14 bases are shared with TRBD2. The ends lost 5 bases at V and 4 bases at J; junction bases unmatched: 4. The CDR3 has 15 residues. Germline V lookup: CDR1 MNHEY, CDR2 SMNVEV (reference sequence). CDR3 residues: CASSHGTSGGYEQYF. The DNA of the CDR3 is TGTGCCAGCAGTCACGGGACTAGCGGGGGATACGAGCAGTACTTC.

V gene TRBV9 combines with J gene TRBJ2-7, with 10 nucleotides matching TRBD2. The CDR3 totals 15 residues. J lost 3 bases, V lost 1 base, and 4 bases had no gene match. CDR1 SGDLS and CDR2 YYNGEE come from the germline V gene. The CDR3 nucleotides read TGTGCCAGCAGCGTATCTAGCGGGGGATTCTACGAGCAGTACTTC. Encoded protein: CASSVSSGGFYEQYF.

V gene TRBV19 combines with J gene TRBJ2-7, with D perhaps TRBD1 (6 bases). Germline V CDR1 and CDR2: LNHDA, SQIVND (reference sequence). The germline V and J ends were trimmed by 4 bases and 4 bases, with 11 bases remaining between them. The CDR3 sequence is 13 residues long. In DNA, the CDR3 is TGTGCCAGTAGTAACAGGGAAGGGTACGAGCAGTACTTC. Its translation is CASSNREGYEQYF.

V usage is TRBV27 and J usage is TRBJ1-2, with D perhaps TRBD1 (5 bases). Trimming pared 2 bases from V and 4 bases from J, leaving 17 bases between. Germline V gene sequence: CDR1 MNHEY, CDR2 SMNVEV (reference sequence). The CDR3 contains 16 residues. In DNA form, the CDR3 reads TGTGCCAGCAGTTTAGGGTCAGGGCCCACCGCCTATGGCTACACCTTC. It is translated as CASSLGSGPTAYGYTF.

In its sample, this clonotype was seen a few times. This rearrangement joins TRBV29-1 to TRBJ2-7, with D possibly TRBD1 on 5 matching bases. The CDR3 is made up of 12 amino acids. Germline CDR1 and CDR2: SQVTM and ANQGSEA. Trimming took off 4 bases at V and 2 bases at J, with 9 bases between the two ends. The CDR3, as DNA: TGCAGCGTTGGTAAGGGGACCTACGAGCAGTACTTC. Translating gives CSVGKGTYEQYF.

The chain is built from TRBV7-4 and TRBJ1-2; possibly TRBD1 for D (6 bases). The CDR3 consists of 14 residues. Trimming left V 5 bases short and J 1 base short, with 11 bases between. Germline assignment: CDR1 SGHVT and CDR2 SQSDAQ. The CDR3: CASSPGQHNYGYTF. The CDR3 region has the DNA TGTGCCAGCAGCCCGGGACAACATAACTATGGCTACACCTTC.

The CDR3 DNA follows: TGTGCCAGCAGTGGGTCCCCCTGGTGGGGCTACACCTTC. It specifies CASSGSPWWGYTF. The chain joins TRBV27 to TRBJ1-2; D ambiguous. The V end was cut by 5 bases, the J end by 8 bases, with 15 bases between. Per the germline V gene, CDR1 is MNHEY and CDR2 is SMNVEV (reference sequence). This CDR3 spans 13 amino acids.

V and J are TRBV5-1 and TRBJ2-7; D ambiguous. Germline lookup yields CDR1 SGHRS and CDR2 YFSETQ. The CDR3 is made up of 14 amino acids. Trimming removed 6 bases at V and 1 base at J, with 14 bases between. This CDR3 reads CASTLDGSSYEQYF. The DNA for the CDR3 is TGCGCCAGCACTCTGGACGGCTCATCCTACGAGCAGTACTTC. Drawing the rest from reference TRBV5-1 and TRBJ2-7, the complete variable domain is KAGVTQTPRYLIKTRGQQVTLSCSPISGHRSVSWYQQTPGQGLQFLFEYFSETQRNKGNFPGRFSGRQFSNSRSEMNVSTLELGDSALYLCASTLDGSSYEQYFGPGTRLTVT.

The chain recombines TRBV7-9 with TRBJ2-5; D unclear. Trimming removed 5 bases at V and 5 bases at J, with 12 bases between. The V gene's germline CDR1 is SEHNR and CDR2 FQNEAQ (reference sequence). The CDR3 sequence is 13 residues long. The CDR3 loop is CASSDILGETQYF. In DNA form, the CDR3 reads TGTGCCAGCAGCGACATATTAGGGGAGACCCAGTACTTC.

Many counts were recorded for this clonotype. The V call is TRBV29-1, the J call TRBJ2-7; D uncertain. Germline-derived CDR1 and CDR2 are SQVTM and ANQGSEA. Trimming shortened V by 2 bases and J by 2 bases, and 16 bases separated the two germline ends. The length of the CDR3 is 15 residues. Here the CDR3 reads CSVESLTASTYEQYF. In DNA form, the CDR3 reads TGCAGCGTTGAAAGTCTGACGGCATCGACCTACGAGCAGTACTTC.

This clonotype was observed a handful of times. V usage is TRBV6-1 and J usage is TRBJ2-1; D gene ambiguous. V lost 8 bases, J lost 3 bases, and 11 bases lay in between. Germline CDR1 is MNHNS and CDR2 is SASEGT. This CDR3 has 13 residues. The CDR3 nucleotides are TGTGCCAGCGGCCTATACTACTACAATGAGCAGTTCTTC. Encoded protein: CASGLYYYNEQFF.